This T cell receptor beta chain was profiled in a study of blood T cell repertoires in COVID-19. Trimming left V 6 bases short and J 8 bases short, with 7 bases between. The CDR3 sequence is 11 residues long. The germline CDR1 and CDR2 sequences are SNHLY and FYNNEI. Clones were sequenced by immunoSEQ multiplex PCR, and TCRdb holds only the in-frame ones, with some missing. The table has approximately 210,000 clones, about 91% seen once. This clonotype was sampled from a woman in her 40s with acute or convalescent COVID-19. The genes are TRBV2 and TRBJ1-4; D is uncertain. The sequenced material came from peripheral blood. The CDR3 loop is CASRWEEKLFF. For the CDR3, the DNA is TGTGCCAGCAGATGGGAGGAAAAACTGTTTTTT.